This TCR beta chain is from a study of blood T cell repertoires in COVID-19. Study-level information: From the United States, Italy and Spain came samples of acute and convalescent COVID-19. From T cells, B-cell-depleted T cells, or PBMCs came the material, which was cDNA or gDNA.

The CDR3 contains 13 residues. Germline V lookup: CDR1 MNHNS, CDR2 SASEGT. Between the trimmed V and J ends, which lost 1 base and 9 bases, there was a span of 10 bases. Authors' analysis steps: Quantification of nucleated cells was approximated via reference gene primer amplification. The repertoire was sequenced with immunoSEQ multiplex PCR; TCRdb's copy has only in-frame clones and lacks some. D and trimming were read from the DNA, whereas the V and J calls and clone size are those reported in that table. The sample yields around 140,000 clones, 80% to 90% seen once. The chain employs TRBV6-1 and TRBJ2-1; D is perhaps TRBD1 (5 bases). The sequenced sample was peripheral blood. This clonotype was obtained from a middle-aged man with active COVID-19. This CDR3 is CASSEEGIGEQFF. The DNA of the CDR3 is TGTGCCAGCAGTGAAGAGGGGATAGGTGAGCAGTTCTTC.